The 8 T cell receptor beta chains below all came from one sample that was sequenced in a study of cytomegalovirus exposure and HLA in healthy donors (dated by TCRdb to about 2017). The library was made by the immunoSEQ multiplex PCR assay. The multiplex PCR relied on a mix of 60 forward primers for TCR Vbeta segments and 13 reverse primers for TCR Jbeta segments. As stored in TCRdb, this immuneACCESS dataset retains in-frame rearrangements with V and J assigned. A fraction of the clones does not appear; measured against another copy, unresolved V genes explain less than half of the discrepancy, and the remainder lacks a known reason. The table for this sample records roughly 50,000 clones. Less than 2.5% of the sample lies in the top ten. What was sequenced was PBMCs. These receptors were obtained from a female donor in good health and CMV-seronegative.

The chain employs TRBV11-3 and TRBJ2-5; a possible D gene is TRBD1 (5 bases). The assigned J gene may be wrong: the sequence end matches TRBJ2-7 better. Looked up from germline, CDR1 is SGHNT and CDR2 is YENEEA. The CDR3 sequence is 13 residues long. The CDR3 sequence: CASSLQVTYEQYF. CDR3 nucleotides: TGTGCCAGCAGCCTACAGGTGACCTACGAGCAGTACTTC.

Comment on this clone: A read error may account for a junction end that differs from germline. The chain employs TRBV29-1 and TRBJ2-1; D unresolved. The CDR3 totals 12 residues. CDR1 and CDR2 (germline): SQVTM, ANQGSEA. CDR3 bases: TGCAGCGCACAGAGCTCCGACAATGAGCAGTTCTTC. The encoded protein is CSAQSSDNEQFF.

The V and J genes are TRBV5-8 and TRBJ2-5, with D possibly matching TRBD2 (5 bases). The germline V gene encodes CDR1 SGHTS and CDR2 YDEGEE. CDR3 length: 14 amino acids. V was cut by 2 bases and J by 4 bases, with 12 bases left in between. Here the CDR3 DNA reads TGTGCCAGCAGCTTCGGGGTCTGGGGAGAGACCCAGTACTTC. This sequence encodes CASSFGVWGETQYF.

The rearrangement uses TRBV7-8 and TRBJ2-7, with D unresolved. The CDR3 loop spans 15 amino acids. CDR1 and CDR2 from the germline V gene are SGHVS and FQNEAQ. Trimming removed 3 bases at V and 0 bases at J, with 12 bases between. The CDR3 nucleotides are TGTGCCAGCAGCTTCAGCAGACTGAGCTCCTACGAGCAGTACTTC. Amino acid sequence: CASSFSRLSSYEQYF.

V and J are TRBV6-6 and TRBJ1-2; TRBD1 agrees at 8 bases. This CDR3 has 11 amino acids. The germline CDR1 and CDR2 sequences are MNHNY and SVGAGI (reference sequence). The junction had 6 bases not matched to a gene; V was cut back by 10 bases and J by 8 bases. The DNA for the CDR3 is TGTGCCACTCAGGGGGCAGGGGGCTACACCTTC. Translated, it gives CATQGAGGYTF.

The V call is TRBV7-2, the J call TRBJ2-3; D gene uncertain. Trimming took 1 base from V and 5 from J, leaving 13 bases between them. The CDR3 has 15 amino acids. Per the germline V gene, CDR1 is SGHTA and CDR2 is FQGNSA. CDR3 sequence (DNA): TGTGCCAGCAGCTTAGAGAGTTTTAGCCTAGATACGCAGTATTTT. Its protein product is CASSLESFSLDTQYF.

This chain connects TRBV7-9 to TRBJ2-1; 7 bases agree with TRBD2. Germline CDR1 SEHNR, CDR2 FQNEAQ (reference sequence). J lost 13 bases, V lost 2 bases, and 14 bases had no gene match. This CDR3 spans 15 amino acids. Written as DNA, the CDR3 is TGTGCCAGCAGCTTACAAGGGCGGGGGTATGGGAAACAGTTCTTC. It specifies CASSLQGRGYGKQFF. The entire variable domain, with the rest obtained from reference TRBV7-9 and TRBJ2-1, is as follows: DTGVSQNPRHKITKRGQNVTFRCDPISEHNRLYWYRQTLGQGPEFLTYFQNEAQLEKSRLLSDRFSAERPKGSFSTLEIQRTEQGDSAMYLCASSLQGRGYGKQFFGPGTRLTVL.

This chain uses TRBV27 with TRBJ2-7; D is perhaps TRBD2 (7 bases). This CDR3 contains 17 residues. Trimming cost V 3 bases and J 3 bases, with 21 bases left between them. In germline, CDR1 is MNHEY, CDR2 SMNVEV (reference sequence). The CDR3 reads CASSFTWGGPIFYEQYF. The CDR3 nucleotides read TGTGCCAGCAGTTTCACCTGGGGGGGGCCAATCTTCTACGAGCAGTACTTC.